This TCR beta chain was sequenced in a study of lung T cells in sarcoidosis with Löfgren's syndrome. In the study overall: In sarcoidosis, CD4+ T cells accumulate in bronchoalveolar lavage fluid.

This clonotype was counted at least ten times. One entry per CDR3 protein, called by TCRdb with MiXCR from the reads. This sample carries roughly 63,000 distinct CDR3 sequences, 21% of them seen once, and the ten largest clones take approximately 2.4%. The CDR3 is 14 residues long. CDR1 and CDR2 from the germline V gene are MDHEN and SYDVKM. V shed 6 bases and J 8 bases; nucleotides not matched to a gene: 5. This chain joins TRBV28 and TRBJ2-4; 12 bases are shared with TRBD2. This clonotype was sampled from a human donor with sarcoidosis (Löfgren's syndrome or another form), or a control subject (not recorded which). Sequenced: CD4+ T cells from PBMCs. CDR3 loop: CASSMGLAGHIQYF. CDR3 DNA sequence: TGTGCCAGCAGCATGGGACTAGCGGGTCACATTCAGTACTTC.